These 21 T cell receptor beta chains share one sample of origin, sequenced in a study of chemoradiotherapy in HPV16-positive cancers (dated by TCRdb to between 2021 and 2024). The receptor library was made with the immunoSEQ multiplex PCR assay. As stored in TCRdb, this immuneACCESS dataset retains in-frame rearrangements with V and J assigned. A fraction of the clones does not appear; measured against another copy, unresolved V genes explain less than half of the discrepancy, and the remainder lacks a known reason. This sample is represented by roughly 25,000 clones; approximately 93% of them were singletons. Approximately 2.7% of the sample lies in the top ten. The specimen was taken from a patient who underwent chemoradiotherapy. These receptors were collected from a human donor with HPV-associated anogenital cancer.

The chain has TRBV6-1 and TRBJ1-3; no clear D gene. V was clipped by 6 bases and J by 3 bases, with 6 bases between them. The germline CDR1 and CDR2 sequences are MNHNS and SASEGT. The CDR3 has 12 residues. In nucleotides, the CDR3 is TGTGCCAGCAGCGAGATTGGAAACACCATATATTTT. Translation: CASSEIGNTIYF.

The chain carries TRBV6-1 and TRBJ1-4, with D hard to call. V lost 3 bases and J 5 bases, leaving 13 bases between the germline ends. The V gene's germline CDR1 is MNHNS and CDR2 SASEGT. CDR3 length: 15 residues. The CDR3 sequence is CASSDPAALNEKLFF. For the CDR3, the DNA is TGTGCCAGCAGTGACCCTGCGGCTTTAAATGAAAAACTGTTTTTT.

This chain links TRBV6-5 with TRBJ2-5; 8 bases map to TRBD1. The CDR3 has 14 amino acids. Trimming removed 6 bases from V and 6 bases from J; junction bases left unmatched: 9. The germline CDR1 and CDR2 sequences are MNHEY and SVGAGI. CDR3 amino acids: CASSMTGEVKTQYF. CDR3 coding DNA: TGTGCCAGCAGCATGACAGGGGAGGTGAAGACCCAGTACTTC.

The rearrangement links TRBV28 to TRBJ1-1; no reliable D call. V was trimmed by 6 bases and J by 1 base, leaving 18 bases between them. The CDR3 is made up of 16 amino acids. The germline CDR1 and CDR2 sequences are MDHEN and SYDVKM. CDR3 residues: CASSLLADGSNTEAFF. The DNA for the CDR3 is TGTGCCAGCAGCCTTTTAGCGGACGGCTCGAACACTGAAGCTTTCTTT.

CDR3 nucleotides: TGTGCCAGCAGCGGGGGAGGGAAGGTTGGTTCACCCCTCCACTTT. It is translated as CASSGGGKVGSPLHF. The rearrangement uses TRBV5-6 and TRBJ1-6; a possible D gene is TRBD1 (5 bases). Trimming removed 4 bases at V and 9 bases at J, with 17 bases between. The CDR3 contains 15 residues. The V gene's germline CDR1 is SGHDT and CDR2 YYEEEE.

The chain links TRBV6-1 to TRBJ2-3; TRBD2 matches at 8 bases. CDR1 is MNHNS, CDR2 SASEGT, per germline. J gave up 0 bases and V 2 bases, and 10 bases lay outside the gene matches. This CDR3 comprises 18 residues. DNA of the CDR3: TGTGCCAGCAGTGAAACCCATGGGGCGGGGGGTAGCACAGATACGCAGTATTTT. This codes for CASSETHGAGGSTDTQYF.

V and J are TRBV2 and TRBJ1-4; D not resolved. Trimming took 2 bases from V and 0 from J, leaving 10 bases between them. The CDR3 sequence is 16 residues long. Germline loops: CDR1 SNHLY, CDR2 FYNNEI. For the CDR3, the DNA is TGTGCCAGCAGTGAATTTTCTGGTGCAACTAATGAAAAACTGTTTTTT. Translating it yields CASSEFSGATNEKLFF.

This rearrangement joins TRBV6-1 to TRBJ2-5, with a weak D call TRBD1 (5 bases). The V and J ends lost 1 base and 2 bases respectively, with 11 bases between them. CDR1 and CDR2 (germline): MNHNS, SASEGT. This CDR3 has 15 amino acids. Here the CDR3 reads CASSEGPGPQETQYF. The CDR3 DNA reads TGTGCCAGCAGTGAAGGTCCAGGGCCTCAAGAGACCCAGTACTTC.

This chain joins TRBV2 and TRBJ2-7; TRBD2 matches 8 bases. Trimming at V came to 4 bases and at J to 3 bases, leaving 5 bases not matched to a gene. From germline, CDR1 is SNHLY and CDR2 FYNNEI. The length of the CDR3 is 14 residues. CDR3 residues: CASSVGLVGYEQYF. CDR3 nucleotides: TGTGCCAGCAGTGTGGGACTAGTGGGCTACGAGCAGTACTTC.

The rearrangement links TRBV7-2 to TRBJ2-2, with D perhaps TRBD2 (6 bases). Per the germline V gene, CDR1 is SGHTA and CDR2 is FQGNSA. V gave up 5 bases and J gave up 8 bases, with 15 bases separating them. The CDR3 is 14 amino acids. CDR3 amino acids: CASSASLGGGELFF. CDR3 nucleotides: TGTGCCAGCAGCGCCAGCCTGGGGGGAGGGGAGCTGTTTTTT.

This chain connects TRBV9 to TRBJ1-1, with TRBD1 matching over 11 bases. Germline CDR1 SGDLS, CDR2 YYNGEE. This CDR3 contains 16 residues. The V gene end was trimmed by 5 bases and the J gene end by 1 base; junction bases not matched to a gene: 7. For the CDR3, the DNA is TGTGCCAGCAGTGGACAGGGGGCGAGAACGAACACTGAAGCTTTCTTT. This codes for CASSGQGARTNTEAFF.

The chain carries TRBV5-1 and TRBJ2-7; perhaps TRBD1 as D (6 bases). The ends were cut back, 3 bases at V and 4 bases at J, with 11 bases in the middle. Germline lookup yields CDR1 SGHRS and CDR2 YFSETQ. CDR3 length: 13 amino acids. The chain's CDR3 is CASSSTGLYEQYF. The CDR3 bases are TGCGCCAGCAGCTCCACAGGGTTGTACGAGCAGTACTTC.

The chain employs TRBV9 and TRBJ1-1; D ambiguous. V lost 3 bases to trimming and J lost 3 bases, with 6 bases between them. Germline assignment: CDR1 SGDLS and CDR2 YYNGEE. The CDR3 is made up of 12 amino acids. The CDR3 region has the DNA TGTGCCAGCAGCGCTCCCCACACTGAAGCTTTCTTT. It codes for CASSAPHTEAFF. Filled out from reference TRBV9 and TRBJ1-1, the complete variable domain reads DSGVTQTPKHLITATGQRVTLRCSPRSGDLSVYWYQQSLDQGLQFLIQYYNGEERAKGNILERFSAQQFPDLHSELNLSSLELGDSALYFCASSAPHTEAFFGQGTRLTVV.

The gene calls are TRBV5-4 and TRBJ2-7, with D possibly TRBD1 on 5 matching bases. The germline V and J ends were trimmed by 0 bases and 0 bases, with 10 bases remaining between them. The CDR3 covers 15 residues. The germline V gene has CDR1 SGHNT and CDR2 YYREEE (reference sequence). The CDR3 DNA sequence: TGTGCCAGCAGCTTGGAACAGGCTAGCTCCTACGAGCAGTACTTC. Its translation is CASSLEQASSYEQYF.

A single count supports this clone. The chain joins TRBV5-4 to TRBJ2-5, with 7 bases lining up with TRBD1. The V and J ends lost 3 bases and 3 bases, in that order; junction bases with no gene match: 5. The CDR3 length is 14 residues. The germline V gene encodes CDR1 SGHNT and CDR2 YYREEE (reference sequence). The CDR3 sequence is CASSSTGAKETQYF. DNA for the CDR3: TGTGCCAGCAGCTCAACAGGGGCGAAAGAGACCCAGTACTTC.

The chain has TRBV10-3 and TRBJ2-7; D could derive from TRBD1 or TRBD2 (6 bases each). Deletions cut 5 bases from V and 2 bases from J, with 10 bases between. CDR3 length equals 13 residues. CDR1 is ENHRY and CDR2 is SYGVKD in the germline V gene. CDR3 sequence: CAISPGGPYEQYF. DNA of the CDR3: TGTGCCATCAGTCCTGGGGGGCCCTACGAGCAGTACTTC.

CDR3 amino acids: CASGPVGTEAFF. The CDR3 bases are TGTGCCAGCGGCCCGGTGGGGACTGAAGCTTTCTTT. The rearrangement joins TRBV7-2 to TRBJ1-1, with no clear D. Germline V gives CDR1 SGHTA, CDR2 FQGNSA. The CDR3 covers 12 residues. V was pared by 8 bases and J by 5 bases, with 12 bases between.

The gene calls are TRBV7-8 and TRBJ2-5, with 10 bases lining up with TRBD1. This CDR3 comprises 15 residues. The germline CDR1 and CDR2 sequences are SGHVS and FQNEAQ. With 6 bases clipped from V and 2 bases from J, the junction kept 6 bases outside the gene matches. The CDR3 sequence: CASRDRDRGQETQYF. The CDR3, as DNA: TGTGCCAGCAGGGACCGGGACAGGGGACAAGAGACCCAGTACTTC.

This chain uses TRBV20-1 with TRBJ2-7; the D gene is possibly TRBD1 (5 bases). CDR3 length equals 11 residues. Germline CDR1 and CDR2: DFQATT and SNEGSKA (reference sequence). V was clipped by 4 bases and J by 4 bases, with 8 bases between them. The CDR3 region is CSATDTYEQYF. CDR3 nucleotides: TGCAGTGCTACGGACACGTACGAGCAGTACTTC.

The chain has TRBV7-9 and TRBJ2-3, with 8 bases lining up with TRBD2. The germline CDR1 and CDR2 sequences are SEHNR and FQNEAQ (reference sequence). This CDR3 is 16 amino acids long. Unmatched junction bases numbered 6, after V lost 2 bases and J lost 2 bases. CDR3 nucleotides: TGTGCCAGCAGCTTATTCGCGGGAGGCCTCACAGATACGCAGTATTTT. As protein: CASSLFAGGLTDTQYF.

This sequence joins TRBV9 and TRBJ1-2; possibly TRBD1 for D (5 bases). CDR1 SGDLS and CDR2 YYNGEE come from the germline V gene. V lost 6 bases and J 5 bases, leaving 14 bases between the germline ends. The CDR3 sequence is 13 residues long. CDR3 coding DNA: TGTGCCAGCAAAGGACACTCTGGTTATGGCTACACCTTC. Translation: CASKGHSGYGYTF.